This section outlines one T cell receptor beta chain sequence together with its context. The CDR3 is made up of 15 amino acids. Trimming took 2 bases from V and 2 from J, leaving 11 bases between them. Germline V gene sequence: CDR1 MNHEY, CDR2 SVGEGT. Data came from immunoSEQ multiplex PCR; TCRdb stores just in-frame clones and leaves some out. The sample comprises about 68,000 clones, 93% of which are singletons, and around 4.6% rests with the top ten. The sequenced sample consisted of PBMCs. The clonotype originates from a man aged 35 to 55 with rheumatoid arthritis. The rearrangement joins TRBV6-2 or TRBV6-3 to TRBJ2-3; the D is unclear. CDR3 nucleotide sequence: TGTGCCAGCAGTTACCCTGCAGACTCCACAGATACGCAGTATTTT. It is translated as CASSYPADSTDTQYF.